Sequencing of this T cell receptor beta chain was carried out in a study of tumor-infiltrating lymphocytes in primary liver carcinoma. Total RNA (about 500 ng) served as template for TCR beta cDNA synthesis primed by a constant-region primer. Slightly modified ARM-PCR with three nested multiplex PCR rounds yielded TCR beta libraries. TRBV1-TRBV30 forward primers and a C-beta reverse primer were used in the first two PCR rounds, which each ran for around 11 cycles. TCRdb analysed the multiplex PCR reads with MiXCR anew, one entry per CDR3 protein. The sample lists over 100,000 distinct CDR3 sequences, around 70% occurring once. Concerning this clonotype itself: One junction end does not reproduce the germline sequence, and a read error may be involved.

Unsorted bulk tissue, roughly 20-33 mg of it, served as the source for co-extraction of RNA and DNA. The patients carried chronic HBV infection and had received no treatment. Germline CDR1 reads MNHEY; CDR2 reads SVGAGI. This CDR3 has 14 amino acids. The clonotype originates from a woman aged 60-75 years with primary liver carcinoma and hepatitis B virus infection. The sample consisted of tumor-adjacent normal liver tissue. J is TRBJ1-2 and V is TRBV6-5, with D possibly matching TRBD1 (5 bases). This CDR3 is CASSWVRGYHCYIF. The DNA for the CDR3 is TGTGCCAGCAGTTGGGTTCGGGGGTATCACTGCTACATCTTC.